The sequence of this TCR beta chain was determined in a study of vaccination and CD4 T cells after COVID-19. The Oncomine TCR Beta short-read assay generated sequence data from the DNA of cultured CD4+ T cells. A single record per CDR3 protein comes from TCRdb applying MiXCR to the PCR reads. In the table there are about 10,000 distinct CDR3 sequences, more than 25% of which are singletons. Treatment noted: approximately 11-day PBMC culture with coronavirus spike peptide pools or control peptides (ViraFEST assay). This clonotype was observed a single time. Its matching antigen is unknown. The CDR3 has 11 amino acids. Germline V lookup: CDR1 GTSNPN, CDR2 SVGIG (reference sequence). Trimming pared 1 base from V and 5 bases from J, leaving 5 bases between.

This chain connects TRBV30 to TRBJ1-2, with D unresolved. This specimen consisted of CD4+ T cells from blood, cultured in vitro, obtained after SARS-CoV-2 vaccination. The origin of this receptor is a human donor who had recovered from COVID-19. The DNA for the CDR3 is TGTGCCTGGAGTGCATCGTATGGCTACACCTTC. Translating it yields CAWSASYGYTF.